Listed below are T cell receptor beta chains from one sample, sequenced in a study of Ad26.COV2.S vaccination and SARS-CoV-2 variants. Measured with immunoSEQ multiplex PCR; TCRdb has only the in-frame clones, and not every one. The top ten clones hold about 3% of a sample with 350,000 to 450,000 clones, 80% to 90% of them seen once. The material was peripheral blood, obtained in a trial of Ad26.COV2.S vaccine versus placebo. These receptors were obtained from a person between 18 and 65 years old who received the Ad26.COV2.S COVID-19 vaccine or a placebo. CDR3s include the opening cysteine and the closing phenylalanine or tryptophan. D genes are given only for firm matches. A clone size is listed for some rows: how often the clone was seen (once, few, many), or a class if it is expanded.

>NA|TRBJ2-1|NA|14|TRBV12-5
CASGPRSGDNEQFF
TGTGCTAGTGGTCCTCGCTCCGGGGACAATGAGCAGTTCTTC
>NA|TRBJ1-2|NA|12|TRBV6-5
CASNGGSYGYTF
TGTGCCAGCAACGGAGGTAGCTATGGCTACACCTTC
>NA|TRBJ1-5|NA|14|TRBV5-6
CASSLGQVNQPQHF
TGTGCCAGCAGCTTGGGACAGGTCAATCAGCCCCAGCATTTT
>TRBD1|TRBJ2-2|NA|16|TRBV9
CASSVGGTENTGELFF
TGTGCCAGCAGCGTAGGTGGGACAGAGAACACCGGGGAGCTGTTTTTT
>TRBD2|TRBJ2-3|NA|16|TRBV11-3
CASSLSWGRDTDTQYF
TGTGCCAGCAGCTTAAGCTGGGGGAGGGACACAGATACGCAGTATTTT
>TRBD2|TRBJ2-7|many|16|TRBV5-1
CASSLLAGGAPYEQYF
TGCGCCAGCAGCTTATTGGCCGGGGGGGCTCCCTACGAGCAGTACTTC
>NA|TRBJ1-1|NA|14|TRBV5-1
CASSFSDQNTEAFF
TGCGCCAGCAGCTTTTCTGACCAGAACACTGAAGCTTTCTTT
>NA|TRBJ2-3|NA|16|TRBV7-3
CASSLKGLGSTDTQYF
TGTGCCAGCAGCTTAAAGGGCCTAGGGTCCACAGATACGCAGTATTTT
>NA|TRBJ2-1|NA|15|TRBV9
CASSVETSPGNEQFF
TGTGCCAGCAGCGTAGAAACTAGCCCTGGCAATGAGCAGTTCTTC
>TRBD2|TRBJ2-7|NA|15|TRBV6-5
CASSYRVGGISEQYF
TGTGCCAGCAGTTACCGTGTGGGGGGGATTAGCGAGCAGTACTTC
>TRBD1|TRBJ2-3|NA|15|TRBV9
CASSAQGARTDTQYF
TGTGCCAGCAGCGCACAGGGGGCTCGCACAGATACGCAGTATTTT
>NA|TRBJ1-5|NA|13|TRBV12-5
CASGLVGPQPQHF
TGTGCTAGTGGTTTGGTAGGCCCTCAGCCCCAGCATTTT
>NA|TRBJ1-2|NA|14|TRBV6-2/TRBV6-3
CASSPKQGLYGYTF
TGTGCCAGCAGCCCAAAACAGGGACTCTATGGCTACACCTTC
>NA|TRBJ2-5|once|14|TRBV19
CASSSQRTGETQYF
TGTGCCAGTAGTTCCCAGAGGACGGGGGAGACCCAGTACTTC
>NA|TRBJ2-3|NA|16|TRBV27
CASSLPTRGRADTQYF
TGTGCCAGCAGTTTACCGACAAGGGGTAGGGCAGATACGCAGTATTTT
>NA|TRBJ2-3|NA|14|TRBV5-1
CASSGDFNTDTQYF
TGCGCCAGCAGCGGGGACTTTAACACAGATACGCAGTATTTT
>TRBD1|TRBJ1-2|NA|14|TRBV10-3
CAISETTGNYGYTF
TGTGCCATCAGTGAGACGACAGGGAACTATGGCTACACCTTC
>TRBD1|TRBJ1-2|NA|20|TRBV19
CASSTLITDRGESGIYGYTF
TGTGCCAGTAGTACCTTAATAACGGACAGGGGGGAGTCGGGCATCTATGGCTACACCTTC
>NA|TRBJ2-1|NA|14|TRBV28
CASSLRADYNEQFF
TGTGCCAGCAGTTTAAGGGCAGACTACAATGAGCAGTTCTTC
>NA|TRBJ2-5|NA|13|TRBV10-3
CAISERDPTVLYF
TGTGCCATCAGTGAGAGGGACCCAACGGTGTTATACTTC
>TRBD1|TRBJ2-7|NA|13|TRBV6-1
CASSEGGTGVQYF
TGTGCCAGCAGTGAGGGGGGGACAGGGGTACAGTACTTC
>TRBD2|TRBJ2-2|few|16|TRBV19
CASSIGLAGNTGELFF
TGTGCCAGTAGTATCGGACTAGCGGGGAACACCGGGGAGCTGTTTTTT
>NA|TRBJ2-7|NA|11|TRBV27
CASSSGYEQYF
TGTGCCAGCAGCAGCGGATACGAGCAGTACTTC
>NA|TRBJ1-6|NA|16|TRBV6-5
CASSYSTPTGNSPLHF
TGTGCCAGCAGTTACTCGACCCCTACGGGGAATTCACCCCTCCACTTT
>NA|TRBJ2-7|NA|14|TRBV19
CASSPWGTSYEQYF
TGTGCCAGTAGCCCCTGGGGCACCTCCTACGAGCAGTACTTC
>NA|TRBJ2-3|NA|16|TRBV19
CASSTLGGLSTDTQYF
TGTGCCAGTAGTACCCTGGGGGGCCTATCCACAGATACGCAGTATTTT
>TRBD1|TRBJ1-2|NA|15|TRBV25-1
CATYTPTGRFYGYTF
TGTGCCACCTACACCCCGACAGGGCGATTCTATGGCTACACCTTC
>NA|TRBJ1-1|NA|16|TRBV14
CASSPSGAGLNTEAFF
TGTGCCAGCAGCCCAAGCGGGGCAGGACTGAACACTGAAGCTTTCTTT
>TRBD1|TRBJ2-1|NA|15|TRBV2
CASSVQDRGPLLLFF
TGTGCCAGCAGCGTCCAGGACAGGGGGCCGCTTCTATTGTTCTTC
>NA|TRBJ1-4|NA|15|TRBV4-3
CASSQGSGTGEKLFF
TGCGCCAGCAGCCAAGGATCAGGGACGGGTGAAAAACTGTTTTTT
>TRBD1|TRBJ1-4|NA|14|TRBV5-5
CASSLRGINEKLFF
TGTGCCAGCAGCCTCAGGGGGATTAATGAAAAACTGTTTTTT
>NA|TRBJ2-6|NA|16|TRBV4-2
CASSRDRSSGANVLTF
TGTGCCAGCAGCCGCGACAGGAGCTCTGGGGCCAACGTCCTGACTTTC
>NA|TRBJ2-7|NA|11|TRBV5-4
CASSFLGEQYF
TGTGCCAGCAGCTTCCTGGGTGAGCAGTACTTC
>TRBD1|TRBJ2-7|NA|18|TRBV6-1
CASSVRGPSTGFSYEQYF
TGTGCCAGCAGTGTCCGAGGCCCCTCGACAGGGTTCTCCTACGAGCAGTACTTC
>NA|TRBJ2-3|NA|16|TRBV7-2
CASLPDIYGAPDTQYF
TGTGCCAGCCTCCCCGATATATACGGGGCCCCAGATACGCAGTATTTT
>NA|TRBJ1-4|NA|15|TRBV5-1
CASSPSQPTNEKLFF
TGCGCCAGCAGTCCGTCGCAGCCAACTAATGAAAAACTGTTTTTT
>NA|TRBJ1-2|NA|15|TRBV4-1
CASSQIRTLNYGYTF
TGCGCCAGCAGCCAGATACGGACCCTAAACTATGGCTACACCTTC
>NA|TRBJ2-5|once|16|TRBV6-6
CASSYGAAEEGETQYF
TGTGCCAGCAGTTACGGGGCTGCGGAGGAGGGGGAGACCCAGTACTTC
>TRBD1|TRBJ2-7|NA|15|TRBV25-1
CASSDHRTGDYEQYF
TGTGCCAGCAGTGACCACCGGACAGGGGACTACGAGCAGTACTTC
>TRBD1|TRBJ2-2|NA|15|TRBV7-3
CASSPGTGGFRELFF
TGTGCCAGCAGCCCCGGGACAGGGGGCTTCCGGGAGCTGTTTTTT
>TRBD1|TRBJ1-2|NA|18|TRBV7-8
CASSLARGLVGQGPGYTF
TGTGCCAGCAGCTTAGCAAGAGGATTGGTGGGACAGGGACCTGGCTACACCTTC
>TRBD1|TRBJ1-2|once|14|TRBV10-3
CAISQKTGLDGYTF
TGTGCCATCAGCCAGAAGACAGGGTTGGATGGCTACACCTTC
>TRBD1|TRBJ1-1|NA|14|TRBV11-2
CASTVGQGNTEAFF
TGTGCCAGCACCGTAGGACAGGGGAACACTGAAGCTTTCTTT
>TRBD2|TRBJ2-7|few|16|TRBV6-6
CASSYPLGGSFYEQYF
TGTGCCAGCAGTTACCCGCTAGGCGGGAGCTTCTACGAGCAGTACTTC
>TRBD2|TRBJ2-7|once|15|TRBV4-3
CASSQDASGAYEQYF
TGCGCCAGCAGCCAAGACGCTAGCGGTGCCTACGAGCAGTACTTC
>NA|TRBJ1-1|NA|11|TRBV19
CASLLGPEAFF
TGTGCCAGCCTCCTGGGCCCTGAAGCTTTCTTT
>TRBD1|TRBJ2-7|once|13|TRBV11-3
CASSEQGSYEQYF
TGTGCCAGCAGCGAACAGGGGTCCTACGAGCAGTACTTC
>NA|TRBJ1-6|NA|15|TRBV2
CASSVGNSYNSPLHF
TGTGCCAGCAGTGTAGGGAACTCCTATAATTCACCCCTCCACTTT
>TRBD2|TRBJ2-1|NA|15|TRBV5-4
CASSGWTSGGIEQFF
TGTGCCAGCAGCGGCTGGACTAGCGGGGGGATTGAGCAGTTCTTC
>NA|TRBJ2-2|NA|14|TRBV29-1
CSVSREVNTGELFF
TGCAGCGTTAGCAGGGAAGTAAACACCGGGGAGCTGTTTTTT
>NA|TRBJ2-1|NA|16|TRBV6-2/TRBV6-3
CASSYPTGPLGNEQFF
TGTGCCAGCAGTTACCCTACAGGGCCTTTAGGGAATGAGCAGTTCTTC